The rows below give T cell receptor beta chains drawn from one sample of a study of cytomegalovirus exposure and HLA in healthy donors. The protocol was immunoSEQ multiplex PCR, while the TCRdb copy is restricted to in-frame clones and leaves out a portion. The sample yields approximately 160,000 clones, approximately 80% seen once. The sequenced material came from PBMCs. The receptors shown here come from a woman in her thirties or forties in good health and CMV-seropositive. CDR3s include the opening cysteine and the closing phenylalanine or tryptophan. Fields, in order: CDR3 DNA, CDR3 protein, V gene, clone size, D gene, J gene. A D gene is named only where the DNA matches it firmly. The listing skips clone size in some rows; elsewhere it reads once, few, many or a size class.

CDR3nt: TGTGCCAGCAGTTTCACCGGGACAGCAGACAATGAGCAGTTCTTC
CDR3aa: CASSFTGTADNEQFF
v_gene: TRBV6-5
abundance: .
d_gene: TRBD1
j_gene: TRBJ2-1

CDR3nt: TGCGCCAGCAGTGGGCGGGAGGGCGAGGATACGCAGTATTTT
CDR3aa: CASSGREGEDTQYF
v_gene: TRBV5-1
abundance: few
d_gene: TRBD2
j_gene: TRBJ2-3

CDR3nt: TGTGCCAGCAGTTACTCAGGAGCCAGCTCCTACGAGCAGTACTTC
CDR3aa: CASSYSGASSYEQYF
v_gene: TRBV6-5
abundance: .
d_gene: .
j_gene: TRBJ2-7

CDR3nt: TGCGCCAGCAGTGACAGGATGAACACTGAAGCTTTCTTT
CDR3aa: CASSDRMNTEAFF
v_gene: TRBV10-2
abundance: .
d_gene: .
j_gene: TRBJ1-1

CDR3nt: TGCGCCAGCAGCCTGGGACAGGCTAGTGGCTACACCTTC
CDR3aa: CASSLGQASGYTF
v_gene: TRBV4-3
abundance: .
d_gene: TRBD1
j_gene: TRBJ1-2

CDR3nt: TGTGCCAGCAGCCCCTTGGGGACAGGGTTCACGTCCTACGAGCAGTACTTC
CDR3aa: CASSPLGTGFTSYEQYF
v_gene: TRBV14
abundance: few
d_gene: TRBD1
j_gene: TRBJ2-7

CDR3nt: TGCGCCAGCAGCTTGTCGGCGGGAGGGGTGATTCAAGAGACCCAGTACTTC
CDR3aa: CASSLSAGGVIQETQYF
v_gene: TRBV5-1
abundance: .
d_gene: TRBD2
j_gene: TRBJ2-5

CDR3nt: TGCGCCAGCGGACCCCAGGGGGCAACTAGCTATGGCTACACCTTC
CDR3aa: CASGPQGATSYGYTF
v_gene: TRBV5-1
abundance: .
d_gene: TRBD1
j_gene: TRBJ1-2

CDR3nt: TGCGCCAGCAGCCGTGTCCCGACAGGTTTCAATTCACCCCTCCACTTT
CDR3aa: CASSRVPTGFNSPLHF
v_gene: TRBV4-1
abundance: .
d_gene: .
j_gene: TRBJ1-6

CDR3nt: TGTGCCAGCTCCTACGACGGAGTGTGGACCGGGGAGCTGTTTTTT
CDR3aa: CASSYDGVWTGELFF
v_gene: TRBV18
abundance: .
d_gene: .
j_gene: TRBJ2-2

CDR3nt: TGTTCCAGCAGCCCCGGGGTCTCCGGGGACACTGAAGCTTTCTTT
CDR3aa: CSSSPGVSGDTEAFF
v_gene: TRBV7-9
abundance: .
d_gene: .
j_gene: TRBJ1-1

CDR3nt: TGCAGCGTTCAAATCCGGGACAGGGAAAGGGCTGAAGCTTTCTTT
CDR3aa: CSVQIRDRERAEAFF
v_gene: TRBV29-1
abundance: .
d_gene: TRBD1
j_gene: TRBJ1-1

CDR3nt: TGTGCCAGCAGCCCTGGACAGTCCGTCGGGGAGCTGTTTTTT
CDR3aa: CASSPGQSVGELFF
v_gene: TRBV6-6
abundance: few
d_gene: .
j_gene: TRBJ2-2

CDR3nt: TGTGCCAGCAGTTCCGGGACAGCCTCCTACAATGAGCAGTTCTTC
CDR3aa: CASSSGTASYNEQFF
v_gene: TRBV6-1
abundance: .
d_gene: TRBD1
j_gene: TRBJ2-1

CDR3nt: TGTGCCAGTAGTTTGGGTCTAGCGGATTACAATGAGCAGTTCTTC
CDR3aa: CASSLGLADYNEQFF
v_gene: TRBV19
abundance: .
d_gene: TRBD2
j_gene: TRBJ2-1

CDR3nt: TGTGCCAGCTCACCACCTACCGGACTAGCGGGAAACGAGCAGTACTTC
CDR3aa: CASSPPTGLAGNEQYF
v_gene: TRBV18
abundance: .
d_gene: TRBD2
j_gene: TRBJ2-7

CDR3nt: TGTGCCAGCTCACCACGGCGACAGGGACTCACAGATACGCAGTATTTT
CDR3aa: CASSPRRQGLTDTQYF
v_gene: TRBV18
abundance: .
d_gene: .
j_gene: TRBJ2-3

CDR3nt: TGTGCCTGGATCCGGACTAGCGGGGGTGCTGAGCAGTTCTTC
CDR3aa: CAWIRTSGGAEQFF
v_gene: TRBV30
abundance: .
d_gene: TRBD2
j_gene: TRBJ2-1

CDR3nt: TGTGCCAGCAGTGGACTAAGGATAGGACAGGGAAGGGAGACCCAGTACTTC
CDR3aa: CASSGLRIGQGRETQYF
v_gene: TRBV2
abundance: .
d_gene: TRBD1
j_gene: TRBJ2-5

CDR3nt: TGTGCCAGCAGCTTGAACGGTCGAGAGGATCAGCCCCAGCATTTT
CDR3aa: CASSLNGREDQPQHF
v_gene: TRBV5-6
abundance: .
d_gene: .
j_gene: TRBJ1-5

CDR3nt: TGTGCCAGCAGCTTGCCTAGCGGGGCCGAGCAGTACTTC
CDR3aa: CASSLPSGAEQYF
v_gene: TRBV11-2
abundance: .
d_gene: TRBD2
j_gene: TRBJ2-7

CDR3nt: TGTGCCAGCAGCTTGTCCGGGACTAAAAATGAGCAGTTCTTC
CDR3aa: CASSLSGTKNEQFF
v_gene: TRBV7-2
abundance: few
d_gene: TRBD2
j_gene: TRBJ2-1

CDR3nt: TGTGCCAGCAGCTTAGGACCAGGGACTGCCTACGAGCAGTACTTC
CDR3aa: CASSLGPGTAYEQYF
v_gene: TRBV7-9
abundance: .
d_gene: .
j_gene: TRBJ2-7

CDR3nt: TGTGCCAGCAGCTTATGGTGGACTAGCGGGGGGGGCGAGCAGTACTTC
CDR3aa: CASSLWWTSGGGEQYF
v_gene: TRBV13
abundance: .
d_gene: TRBD2
j_gene: TRBJ2-7

CDR3nt: TGCGCCAGCAGTGAGTCCCAGGCCAGGGCCGACGAGCAGTACTTC
CDR3aa: CASSESQARADEQYF
v_gene: TRBV10-1
abundance: .
d_gene: .
j_gene: TRBJ2-7

CDR3nt: TGTGCCTGGAGTAGCGATCCACCACGCGCGCAGTATTTT
CDR3aa: CAWSSDPPRAQYF
v_gene: TRBV30
abundance: few
d_gene: .
j_gene: TRBJ2-3

CDR3nt: TGCGCCAGCAGCCTACTGGAGGGGAACACTGAAGCTTTCTTT
CDR3aa: CASSLLEGNTEAFF
v_gene: TRBV4-3
abundance: .
d_gene: .
j_gene: TRBJ1-1

CDR3nt: TGTGCCAGCGTTACGGGGGGCACAGATACGCAGTATTTT
CDR3aa: CASVTGGTDTQYF
v_gene: TRBV28
abundance: .
d_gene: .
j_gene: TRBJ2-3

CDR3nt: TGTGCCAGCACCGGAGGGGGGGCTGGAAACACCATATATTTT
CDR3aa: CASTGGGAGNTIYF
v_gene: TRBV28
abundance: .
d_gene: .
j_gene: TRBJ1-3

CDR3nt: TGTGCCACCCTGAGCACTAGCGGCGGAGAGACCCAGTACTTC
CDR3aa: CATLSTSGGETQYF
v_gene: TRBV10-3
abundance: .
d_gene: TRBD2
j_gene: TRBJ2-5

CDR3nt: TGTGCCATCAGTGAGTCGCAGGCAGGAATTGGTTACTACACCTTC
CDR3aa: CAISESQAGIGYYTF
v_gene: TRBV10-3
abundance: .
d_gene: .
j_gene: TRBJ1-2

CDR3nt: TGCGCCAGCAGCCAGGCGGGGAACACTGAAGCTTTCTTT
CDR3aa: CASSQAGNTEAFF
v_gene: TRBV4-3
abundance: few
d_gene: .
j_gene: TRBJ1-1

CDR3nt: TGTGCCTGGAAGAGGGCAGCAACTGAAGCTTTCTTT
CDR3aa: CAWKRAATEAFF
v_gene: TRBV30
abundance: .
d_gene: .
j_gene: TRBJ1-1

CDR3nt: TGTGCCAGCAGAGAAGCGGGACAGGGGGGCTATGGCTACACCTTC
CDR3aa: CASREAGQGGYGYTF
v_gene: TRBV28
abundance: .
d_gene: TRBD1
j_gene: TRBJ1-2

CDR3nt: TGCGCCAGCAGCCATCCGGGACATTCTCTCTCTGGAAACACCATATATTTT
CDR3aa: CASSHPGHSLSGNTIYF
v_gene: TRBV4-1
abundance: .
d_gene: .
j_gene: TRBJ1-3

CDR3nt: TGTGCCAGCAGCTTTCTAGCCCGGGAGAGCACAGATACGCAGTATTTT
CDR3aa: CASSFLARESTDTQYF
v_gene: TRBV7-9
abundance: .
d_gene: .
j_gene: TRBJ2-3

CDR3nt: TGCAGCGGGACAGAGATGAACACTGAAGCTTTCTTT
CDR3aa: CSGTEMNTEAFF
v_gene: TRBV29-1
abundance: .
d_gene: .
j_gene: TRBJ1-1

CDR3nt: TGTGCCAGCAGCCAGGCGTATGTTAATGAAAAACTGTTTTTT
CDR3aa: CASSQAYVNEKLFF
v_gene: TRBV7-2
abundance: once
d_gene: .
j_gene: TRBJ1-4

CDR3nt: TGTGCCAGCAGCTTAGAGGGACAGGGGGCGACTTTCTTT
CDR3aa: CASSLEGQGATFF
v_gene: TRBV7-2
abundance: .
d_gene: TRBD1
j_gene: TRBJ1-1

CDR3nt: TGTGCCAGCAGCTTAGGTACTAACTCGGACCAGTACTTC
CDR3aa: CASSLGTNSDQYF
v_gene: TRBV7-2
abundance: .
d_gene: .
j_gene: TRBJ2-5

CDR3nt: TGTGCCACCATACTAGCGGGATCCTACGAGCAGTACTTC
CDR3aa: CATILAGSYEQYF
v_gene: TRBV25-1
abundance: .
d_gene: TRBD2
j_gene: TRBJ2-7

CDR3nt: TGTGCCAGTAGTATCGGGACAGGGGGCGATACTGAAGCTTTCTTT
CDR3aa: CASSIGTGGDTEAFF
v_gene: TRBV19
abundance: .
d_gene: TRBD1
j_gene: TRBJ1-1

CDR3nt: TGTGCCAGCAGAAAAAGGCGGACAGGTCCCTACGAGCAGTACTTC
CDR3aa: CASRKRRTGPYEQYF
v_gene: TRBV28
abundance: .
d_gene: TRBD1
j_gene: TRBJ2-7

CDR3nt: TGTGCCTGTACTAGCGGGGGGTCATACAATGAGCAGTTCTTC
CDR3aa: CACTSGGSYNEQFF
v_gene: TRBV7-9
abundance: .
d_gene: TRBD2
j_gene: TRBJ2-1

CDR3nt: TGTGCCAGCAGTTCGAGGGGACAGGGGTCCAAGGGGCAGTTCTTC
CDR3aa: CASSSRGQGSKGQFF
v_gene: TRBV6-5
abundance: .
d_gene: TRBD1
j_gene: TRBJ2-1

CDR3nt: TGTGCCTGGAGCCCCGGACAGGTTAACAATCAGCCCCAGCATTTT
CDR3aa: CAWSPGQVNNQPQHF
v_gene: TRBV30
abundance: .
d_gene: TRBD1
j_gene: TRBJ1-5

CDR3nt: TGCGCCAGCACCCCGACAGGACCCTACGAGCAGTACTTC
CDR3aa: CASTPTGPYEQYF
v_gene: TRBV5-1
abundance: .
d_gene: .
j_gene: TRBJ2-7

CDR3nt: TGCGCCAGCAGCCAAGGACCAGCGGGGGGGCAATCAGATACGCAGTATTTT
CDR3aa: CASSQGPAGGQSDTQYF
v_gene: TRBV4-1
abundance: few
d_gene: TRBD2
j_gene: TRBJ2-3

CDR3nt: TGCGCCAGCAGCCAAAGTTACCTTGGCTCTGGAGAGGAAAAACTGTTTTTT
CDR3aa: CASSQSYLGSGEEKLFF
v_gene: TRBV4-1
abundance: .
d_gene: .
j_gene: TRBJ1-4

CDR3nt: TGTGCCAGCAGCCCTACTAGCGCCCTCAATGAGCAGTTCTTC
CDR3aa: CASSPTSALNEQFF
v_gene: TRBV14
abundance: few
d_gene: TRBD2
j_gene: TRBJ2-1

CDR3nt: TGTGCCAGCAGCTTAAGACTAGCGGGGGAGGTAGATACGCAGTATTTT
CDR3aa: CASSLRLAGEVDTQYF
v_gene: TRBV7-2
abundance: .
d_gene: TRBD2
j_gene: TRBJ2-3

CDR3nt: TGTGCCAGCAGTTACCCAGGGAACTATGGCTACACCTTC
CDR3aa: CASSYPGNYGYTF
v_gene: TRBV27
abundance: .
d_gene: .
j_gene: TRBJ1-2

CDR3nt: TGTGCCAGCAGTCGGGACACCCTAAACTATGGCTACACCTTC
CDR3aa: CASSRDTLNYGYTF
v_gene: TRBV6-5
abundance: few
d_gene: .
j_gene: TRBJ1-2

CDR3nt: TGCAGCGTTGTTGGGCAGGGGGGCTATGGCTACACCTTC
CDR3aa: CSVVGQGGYGYTF
v_gene: TRBV29-1
abundance: few
d_gene: TRBD1
j_gene: TRBJ1-2

CDR3nt: TGTGCCAGCAGCTTAGCGCGTAACTCTTACGAGCAGTACTTC
CDR3aa: CASSLARNSYEQYF
v_gene: TRBV7-2
abundance: .
d_gene: .
j_gene: TRBJ2-7